The 4 T cell receptor beta chains below come from one sample, sequenced in a study of cytomegalovirus exposure and HLA in healthy donors. The PCR contained 60 Vbeta and 13 Jbeta primers. Produced via immunoSEQ multiplex PCR; TCRdb's table is partial and in-frame only. Listed are tens of thousands of clones; 1.1% falls within the top ten. Sequenced input: PBMCs. These TCRs come from a woman younger than 45 in good health and CMV-seronegative.

The chain carries TRBV5-6 and TRBJ2-7; 11 positions match TRBD1. V trimming: 6 bases; J trimming: 5 bases; junction bases outside the gene matches: 10. Germline CDR1 reads SGHDT; CDR2 reads YYEEEE. This CDR3 is 15 amino acids long. CDR3 protein: CASNQAGTGGDEQYF. The CDR3 DNA reads as TGTGCCAGCAACCAAGCTGGGACAGGGGGAGACGAGCAGTACTTC.

The V gene is TRBV5-5, the J gene TRBJ1-2, with TRBD1 matching over 10 bases. The CDR3 length is 15 residues. Germline loops: CDR1 SGHKS, CDR2 YYEKEE (reference sequence). The ends lost 4 bases at V and 4 bases at J; junction bases unmatched: 7. The CDR3 sequence: CASSLTGQGGYGYTF. DNA of the CDR3: TGTGCCAGCAGCCTGACCGGACAGGGGGGCTATGGCTACACCTTC. Full variable domain (remainder filled in from reference TRBV5-5 and TRBJ1-2): DAGVTQSPTHLIKTRGQQVTLRCSPISGHKSVSWYQQVLGQGPQFIFQYYEKEERGRGNFPDRFSARQFPNYSSELNVNALLLGDSALYLCASSLTGQGGYGYTFGSGTRLTVV.

CDR3 DNA: TGTGCCACCAGCAGAGATGGGGGCCTAATAGAGACAGATACGCAGTATTTT. Residues: CATSRDGGLIETDTQYF. The rearrangement joins TRBV15 to TRBJ2-3, with D possibly TRBD1 on 6 matching bases. Germline CDR1 is LNHNV and CDR2 is YYDKDF (reference sequence). With 0 bases removed from V and 3 bases from J, the gap between germline ends came to 16 bases. The CDR3 has 17 residues.

The chain has TRBV6-1 and TRBJ2-3; maybe TRBD2 (5 bases). This CDR3 is 13 amino acids long. Germline CDR1 and CDR2: MNHNS and SASEGT. Trimming took 6 bases from V and 1 from J, leaving 8 bases between them. CDR3 DNA: TGTGCCAGCAGAGTGGAGGGCACAGATACGCAGTATTTT. Protein product: CASRVEGTDTQYF.